Given below is one T cell receptor beta chain in context. These data originate in a study of blood T cell repertoires in COVID-19. Measured with immunoSEQ multiplex PCR; TCRdb has only the in-frame clones, and not every one. The sample lists hundreds of thousands of clones; 90% were seen once. V lost 10 bases, J lost 5 bases, and 7 bases stayed unmatched. Germline V gene lookup returns CDR1 MNHEY and CDR2 SVGAGI. There are 14 residues in the CDR3. The sequence was collected from a woman between 18 and 30 years old with acute or convalescent COVID-19. The chain recombines TRBV6-5 with TRBJ2-3; 12 bases line up with TRBD2. The sample comprised peripheral blood. The CDR3 sequence is CATSSGGGRDTQYF. The CDR3 nucleotides read TGTGCCACCTCTAGCGGGGGGGGCCGAGATACGCAGTATTTT.